These T cell receptor beta chains were read from a single sample in a study of cytomegalovirus exposure and HLA in healthy donors. Libraries were prepared by immunoSEQ multiplex PCR; TCRdb keeps only in-frame clonotypes and omits some of them. The data show 200,000 to 250,000 clones, around 87% seen once. The sequenced material came from PBMCs. Source of these receptors: a young man in good health and CMV-seronegative. CDR3s include the opening cysteine and the closing phenylalanine or tryptophan. A D gene is named only where the DNA matches it firmly. The size of a clone is reported for some rows only, either as once, few or many, or as a class for expanded clones.

j_gene	v_gene	abundance	d_gene	CDR3aa	CDR3nt
TRBJ1-2	TRBV5-6	.	TRBD1	CASSFPGQGAGDVYGYTF	TGTGCCAGCAGCTTCCCGGGACAGGGGGCGGGGGACGTCTATGGCTACACCTTC
TRBJ2-7	TRBV5-1	.	.	CASSSGQSYEQYF	TGCGCCAGCAGCTCCGGACAGAGCTACGAGCAGTACTTC
TRBJ1-1	TRBV4-1	.	.	CASSQAGIARAFF	TGCGCCAGCAGCCAAGCAGGGATAGCAAGGGCTTTCTTT
TRBJ2-7	TRBV28	.	.	CASSLSEWISSYEQYF	TGTGCCAGCAGTTTATCGGAGTGGATAAGCTCCTACGAGCAGTACTTC
TRBJ2-7	TRBV30	.	.	CAWTHGGPSEQYF	TGTGCCTGGACCCACGGAGGGCCAAGCGAGCAGTACTTC
TRBJ1-2	TRBV28	.	.	CASSRGGYTF	TGTGCCAGCAGTAGAGGGGGCTACACCTTC
TRBJ2-7	TRBV7-2	.	TRBD2	CASSPPTSDEQYF	TGTGCCAGCAGCCCTCCTACTAGCGACGAGCAGTACTTC
TRBJ1-2	TRBV7-2	.	.	CASTPGRSEYGYTF	TGTGCCAGCACCCCGGGGAGAAGTGAATATGGCTACACCTTC
TRBJ2-3	TRBV9	.	TRBD2	CASSVDSGISVDTQYF	TGTGCCAGCAGCGTAGATAGCGGGATTTCGGTAGATACGCAGTATTTT
TRBJ2-3	TRBV6-5	.	TRBD2	CASSYTSGGADTQYF	TGTGCCAGCAGTTACACTAGCGGGGGGGCCGATACGCAGTATTTT
TRBJ1-3	TRBV7-2	.	TRBD1	CASSPRTGLNTIYF	TGTGCCAGCAGCCCCAGGACAGGGCTAAACACCATATATTTT
TRBJ2-1	TRBV7-6	.	TRBD2	CASSLWGGNEQFF	TGTGCCAGCAGCTTATGGGGGGGGAATGAGCAGTTCTTC
TRBJ1-1	TRBV7-9	.	.	CASSLAGQAEAFF	TGTGCCAGCAGCTTAGCGGGGCAGGCTGAAGCTTTCTTT
TRBJ2-7	TRBV7-2	once	TRBD2	CASTWGGSNEQYF	TGTGCCAGCACTTGGGGGGGGTCGAACGAGCAGTACTTC
TRBJ2-2	TRBV6-5	.	.	CASSGAGELFF	TGTGCCAGCAGCGGGGCCGGGGAGCTGTTTTTT